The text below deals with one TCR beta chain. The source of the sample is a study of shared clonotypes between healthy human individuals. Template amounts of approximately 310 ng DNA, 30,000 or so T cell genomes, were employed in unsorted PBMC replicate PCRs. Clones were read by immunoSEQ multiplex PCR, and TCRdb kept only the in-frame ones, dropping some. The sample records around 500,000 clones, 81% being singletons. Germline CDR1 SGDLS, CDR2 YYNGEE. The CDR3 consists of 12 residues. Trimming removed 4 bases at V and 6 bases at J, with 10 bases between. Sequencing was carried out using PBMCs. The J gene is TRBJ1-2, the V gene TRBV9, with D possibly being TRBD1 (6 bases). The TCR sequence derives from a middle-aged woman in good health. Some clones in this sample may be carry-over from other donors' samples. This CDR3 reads CASSFAGDGYTF. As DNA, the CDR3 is TGTGCCAGCAGCTTTGCAGGGGATGGCTACACCTTC. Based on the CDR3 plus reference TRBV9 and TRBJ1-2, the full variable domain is DSGVTQTPKHLITATGQRVTLRCSPRSGDLSVYWYQQSLDQGLQFLIQYYNGEERAKGNILERFSAQQFPDLHSELNLSSLELGDSALYFCASSFAGDGYTFGSGTRLTVV.